The sequence of this T cell receptor (beta chain) was determined in a study of T cells in Graves' hyperthyroidism and ophthalmopathy. General study points: The majority of expanded thyroid clonotypes above 0.001 also appeared in blood.

As for this clonotype: Its antigen is undetermined.

The investigators amplified TCR beta CDR3 regions from RNA transcripts. First-round RT-PCR with HTBI primers amplified the TCR CDR3 region. TCRdb reprocessed the multiplex PCR reads with MiXCR, giving one entry per CDR3 protein. The sample shows a few hundred thousand distinct CDR3 sequences, 20% to 25% of them seen only once. Individuals with ophthalmopathy presented a Clinical Activity Score of at least 3, a NOSPECS grade of at least 4 and a duration under 3 months. V gave up 4 bases and J gave up 5 bases; unmatched junction bases: 8. CDR1 and CDR2 (germline): SGHNT, YYREEE (reference sequence). The length of the CDR3 is 15 residues.

The sequencing sample was made of blood. This sequence was found in a woman between 70 and 85 years old with Graves' ophthalmopathy. This sequence joins TRBV5-4 and TRBJ2-5; 10 bases fit TRBD1. CDR3 DNA sequence: TGTGCCAGCAGCCCCGGGACAGGGGACAGGGAGACCCAGTACTTC. Translated: CASSPGTGDRETQYF.